This T cell receptor beta chain is from a study of a mutant IDH1 vaccine in newly diagnosed glioma (TCRdb year 2021). General notes on the study: In the chemotherapy-containing groups, vaccination started alongside temozolomide cycles, whereas in patients who had radiotherapy alone it started 4-6 weeks after radiotherapy. Of the 32 patients who were treated, around 60% were male and about 40% were female, and the mean age was around 41 years. Prior to enrollment, standard therapy consisting of radiotherapy alone, temozolomide alone, or radiochemotherapy with temozolomide had been administered to patients, with the combination being received by most patients. The week-35 safety follow-up took place at visit V12, and the week-47 end of study took place at visit V13. Peripheral blood was collected at six visits: V03 (baseline), V05, V07, V10, V12 and V13. Longitudinal TCRB deep sequencing was done for 25 to 30 treated patients, wherever samples were available for exploratory analyses.

Per the germline V gene, SGHRS is the CDR1 and YFSETQ is the CDR2. Spanning cysteine to phenylalanine, the CDR3 consists of 16 amino acids. Just the 48-base CDR3 DNA is kept, in frame starting at base 1. V is reduced by 0 bases and J by 0 bases, leaving a spacing of 12 bases between them. Regarding this clone: Its cognate antigen has yet to be identified. Qualities for individual bases were not recorded, and no much larger clone is one base off.

The time point label of this sample denotes: week 35, safety follow-up. Each vaccine dose was 300 ug of a 20-mer mutant IDH1 peptide in Montanide, given subcutaneously with topical imiquimod. Patients were given eight vaccinations, in weeks 1, 3, 5, 7, 11, 15, 19 and 23, which matched visits V03 through V10. The donors had newly diagnosed IDH1-mutant astrocytomas of WHO grade 3 or 4 that showed loss of nuclear ATRX. The samples were drawn from NOA16, a multicentre, single-arm, open-label phase I trial in Germany that tested a mutant IDH1 peptide vaccine in humans for the first time. Genomic DNA for TCRB sequencing was isolated from EDTA blood with the DNeasy Blood and Tissue Kit. The investigation overall reported the following: No apparent relationship was observed between pseudoprogression and alterations in the top peripheral T cell clonotypes detected by TCRB sequencing. Immune responses induced by the vaccine were seen in approximately 93% of patients across multiple MHC alleles. Selection of PBMC samples for TCRB deep sequencing was based on availability. According to the authors, sample limitations meant that analyses of patient blood samples could not be reproduced.

The library relied on the immunoSEQ multiplex PCR assay. Rearranged TCR beta chain sequences were amplified using the hsTCRB Kit according to the manufacturer's protocol. An Illumina MiSeq was used to sequence the TCRB libraries. The study's processing was this. The proprietary platform of the kit vendor was used for demultiplexing, trimming and gene mapping. TCRdb re-hosts the immuneACCESS table, in-frame sequences only. Its copies lack some clones; in the studies checked, an unresolved V gene accounts for under half of them, and the cause for the rest is not known. V, J and clone size are taken as reported in that table, and D and trimming were inferred from the DNA itself. The sample table holds around 26,000 clones, of which around four fifths were seen once. Together, the top ten hold roughly a third of the sample.

The material sequenced was PBMCs, taken from a glioma patient whose treatment included an IDH1 peptide vaccine. The chain couples TRBV5-1 to TRBJ2-5, with TRBD2 as a weak D call on 6 bases. This clonotype was sampled from a young man with glioma. The CDR3 in this case is CASSLVRLANQETQYF. The nucleotides read TGCGCCAGCAGCTTGGTCCGGCTAGCGAACCAAGAGACCCAGTACTTC.